These 29 T cell receptor beta chains came from one sample sequenced in a study of response to subunit inactivated influenza vaccine. TCRdb reprocessed the RT-PCR reads with MiXCR, giving one entry per CDR3 protein. This table holds hundreds of thousands of distinct CDR3 sequences, less than 10% found once. Specimen: PBMCs from blood, collected less than 25 months after vaccination. Receptor source: a man aged 50 to 75 who received an inactivated influenza vaccine.

This sequence joins TRBV12-3 or TRBV12-4 and TRBJ1-5, with D perhaps matching TRBD1 (6 bases). The CDR3 contains 12 residues. Trimming took 9 bases from V and 6 from J, leaving 12 bases between them. Here the CDR3 DNA reads TGTGCCAGTGGGGGCAGAGGTCAGCCCCAGCATTTT. Translating gives CASGGRGQPQHF.

This clonotype was detected only a few times. V gene TRBV15 combines with J gene TRBJ2-3, with 10 bases fitting TRBD2. CDR1 LNHNV and CDR2 YYDKDF come from the germline V gene (reference sequence). CDR3 length: 18 residues. V dropped 1 base and J dropped 0; count of bases not matched to a gene: 7. CDR3 sequence (DNA): TGTGCCACCAGCAGAGTACAGGGACTAGCGAAAAGCACAGATACGCAGTATTTT. Its translation is CATSRVQGLAKSTDTQYF. The full variable domain, with the rest looked up from reference TRBV15 and TRBJ2-3, is DAMVIQNPRYQVTQFGKPVTLSCSQTLNHNVMYWYQQKSSQAPKLLFHYYDKDFNNEADTPDNFQSRRPNTSFCFLDIRSPGLGDTAMYLCATSRVQGLAKSTDTQYFGPGTRLTVL.

This clonotype was observed many times. This rearrangement joins TRBV7-2 to TRBJ2-1; perhaps TRBD1 as D (6 bases). Trimming took 5 bases from V and 8 from J, leaving 13 bases between them. The germline V gene has CDR1 SGHTA and CDR2 FQGNSA. The CDR3 runs 13 residues. CDR3: CASSPQGLDEQFF. The CDR3 region has the DNA TGTGCCAGCAGCCCCCAGGGGTTAGATGAGCAGTTCTTC.

The rearrangement links TRBV7-2 to TRBJ2-3, with no clear D. V gave up 3 bases and J gave up 2 bases, with 9 bases separating them. CDR1 SGHTA and CDR2 FQGNSA come from the germline V gene. The CDR3 consists of 14 residues. The CDR3, as DNA: TGTGCCAGCAGCTTTACCGAAAACACAGATACGCAGTATTTT. Residues: CASSFTENTDTQYF.

This chain connects TRBV24-1 to TRBJ2-1, with TRBD2 identical over 7 bases. CDR1 KGHDR and CDR2 SFDVKD come from the germline V gene. V trimming: 4 bases; J trimming: 8 bases; junction bases outside the gene matches: 13. The CDR3 contains 16 residues. CDR3 sequence (DNA): TGTGCCACCAGTGAGAGACACCTGACTAGCTGGCATGAGCAGTTCTTC. As protein: CATSERHLTSWHEQFF.

This clonotype was detected ten times or more. The gene calls are TRBV3-1 and TRBJ2-1; either TRBD1 or TRBD2 may supply D (5 bases each). The V gene lost 3 bases and the J gene lost 7 bases, with 13 bases spanning the gap. In germline, CDR1 is LGHDT, CDR2 YNNKEL (reference sequence). This CDR3 is 14 amino acids long. The CDR3 sequence is CASSHTGPGNEQFF. In nucleotides, the CDR3 is TGTGCCAGCAGCCATACGGGACCAGGAAATGAGCAGTTCTTC.

This clonotype was observed many times. V gene TRBV6-5 combines with J gene TRBJ2-7, with 11 positions matching TRBD2. Losses at the gene ends were 2 bases for V and 2 bases for J; bases not matched to a gene: 14. The germline V gene has CDR1 MNHEY and CDR2 SVGAGI. There are 19 residues in the CDR3. The CDR3 DNA reads TGTGCCAGCAGTTACCTAGCGGGGGGCCTCCACATCTCTACCTACGAGCAGTACTTC. It codes for CASSYLAGGLHISTYEQYF.

This clonotype has ten or more counts. V and J are TRBV4-1 and TRBJ2-2, with 9 nucleotides matching TRBD1. The germline gives CDR1 MGHRA, CDR2 YSYEKL. Unmatched junction bases numbered 11, after V lost 1 base and J lost 5 bases. This CDR3 contains 18 residues. The CDR3 here is CASSQGIGRTGATGELFF. The CDR3 DNA is TGCGCCAGCAGCCAAGGGATAGGGAGGACAGGGGCGACCGGGGAGCTGTTTTTT.

This clonotype was picked up a small number of times. The V call is TRBV6-2 or TRBV6-3, the J call TRBJ2-1; 8 nucleotides align to TRBD2. The CDR3 length is 15 residues. After removal of 7 bases from V and 7 bases from J, the junction contained 12 bases not matched to a gene. The germline V gene has CDR1 MNHEY and CDR2 SVGEGT. The CDR3 coding sequence is TGTGCCAGCATAACAACGGGAGGGCCCGGGAATGAGCAGTTCTTC. It specifies CASITTGGPGNEQFF.

This clonotype has at least ten counts. This chain links TRBV7-9 with TRBJ2-3; 7 bases align to TRBD2. From germline, CDR1 is SEHNR and CDR2 FQNEAQ (reference sequence). Trimming at V came to 1 base and at J to 1 base, leaving 8 bases not matched to a gene. This CDR3 has 17 residues. The CDR3 DNA reads as TGTGCCAGCAGCTTAGGATTTGGCGGGAGTGGCACAGATACGCAGTATTTT. It yields the protein CASSLGFGGSGTDTQYF.

This clonotype was recorded at least ten times. J is TRBJ2-4 and V is TRBV12-3 or TRBV12-4; TRBD2 aligns across 7 bases. The CDR3 is 13 residues long. V shed 3 bases and J 6 bases; nucleotides not matched to a gene: 2. The chain's CDR3 is CASSFGGGNIQYF. The CDR3 DNA is TGTGCCAGCAGTTTTGGCGGGGGAAACATTCAGTACTTC.

This clonotype has ten or more counts. The CDR3 region is CAISVDRGNTEAFF. The DNA for the CDR3 is TGTGCCATCAGTGTCGACAGAGGTAACACTGAAGCTTTCTTT. This rearrangement joins TRBV10-3 to TRBJ1-1; tentatively, D is TRBD1 (5 bases). Trimming removed 4 bases from V and 2 bases from J, with 11 bases in between. CDR1 and CDR2 from the germline V gene are ENHRY and SYGVKD. The CDR3 has 14 amino acids.

This clonotype has at least ten counts. The rearrangement links TRBV15 to TRBJ2-7; D perhaps matches TRBD2 (5 bases). Deletions cut 0 bases from V and 1 base from J, with 7 bases between. Germline lookup yields CDR1 LNHNV and CDR2 YYDKDF (reference sequence). The CDR3 consists of 14 residues. The CDR3 loop is CATSRDQRSYEQYF. The CDR3, as DNA: TGTGCCACCAGCAGAGATCAGCGGTCCTACGAGCAGTACTTC.

This clonotype was counted a few times. The genes are TRBV7-2 and TRBJ1-4, with D perhaps TRBD1 (5 bases). Germline V gives CDR1 SGHTA, CDR2 FQGNSA. V was trimmed by 5 bases and J by 3 bases, leaving 13 bases between them. The CDR3 totals 15 residues. The CDR3 loop reads CASSPRGSSNEKLFF. The CDR3 region has the DNA TGTGCCAGCAGCCCTAGGGGATCATCTAATGAAAAACTGTTTTTT. Together with reference TRBV7-2 and TRBJ1-4, the CDR3 gives the full variable domain: GAGVSQSPSNKVTEKGKDVELRCDPISGHTALYWYRQSLGQGLEFLIYFQGNSAPDKSGLPSDRFSAERTGGSVSTLTIQRTQQEDSAVYLCASSPRGSSNEKLFFGSGTQLSVL.

The chain couples TRBV7-9 to TRBJ2-5, with a tentative D call TRBD1 (6 bases). The CDR3 length is 15 residues. From germline, CDR1 is SEHNR and CDR2 FQNEAQ (reference sequence). Trimming pared 5 bases from V and 5 bases from J, leaving 18 bases between. CDR3 residues: CASSPLVGAEETQYF. The CDR3 coding sequence is TGTGCCAGCAGCCCCCTTGTGGGGGCTGAGGAGACCCAGTACTTC.

A few counts support this clonotype. The genes are TRBV13 and TRBJ2-7; 10 positions agree with TRBD2. V lost 0 bases and J lost 2; bases outside the gene matches: 4. Germline V lookup: CDR1 PRHDT, CDR2 FYEKMQ (reference sequence). CDR3 length: 16 residues. The CDR3 bases are TGTGCCAGCAGCTTAGGCGTTCTAGCGGGAGCCTACGAGCAGTACTTC. The encoded protein is CASSLGVLAGAYEQYF.

This clonotype was seen a handful of times. The V and J genes are TRBV20-1 and TRBJ2-4, with D uncertain. V lost 0 bases to trimming and J lost 4 bases, with 10 bases between them. The length of the CDR3 is 14 residues. Germline V gene lookup returns CDR1 DFQATT and CDR2 SNEGSKA (reference sequence). CDR3 in amino acids: CSARDQEGKNIQYF. The CDR3 DNA is TGCAGTGCTAGAGATCAGGAAGGAAAAAACATTCAGTACTTC.

The chain joins TRBV12-3 or TRBV12-4 to TRBJ2-2, with D tentatively TRBD1 or TRBD2 (5 bases each). CDR3 length equals 16 residues. V lost 2 bases and J 5 bases, leaving 15 bases between the germline ends. This CDR3 reads CASSLNPGWGTGELFF. The CDR3 DNA sequence: TGTGCCAGCAGTTTAAATCCGGGTTGGGGGACCGGGGAGCTGTTTTTT.

This clonotype was counted at least ten times. This sequence joins TRBV25-1 and TRBJ1-4; 7 bases fit TRBD1. Per the germline V gene, CDR1 is MGHDK and CDR2 is SYGVNS. The length of the CDR3 is 14 residues. V lost 6 bases and J lost 8; bases outside the gene matches: 9. This CDR3 reads CASSDGPRGEKLFF. In DNA form, the CDR3 reads TGTGCCAGCAGCGACGGGCCCAGGGGGGAAAAACTGTTTTTT.

This clonotype occurred a few times. The CDR3, as DNA: TGTGCCAGCAGCTCCCCAGGGCCCCAGCATTTT. It specifies CASSSPGPQHF. V and J are TRBV6-2 or TRBV6-3 and TRBJ1-5; D is ambiguous. Germline V gives CDR1 MNHEY, CDR2 SVGEGT. CDR3 size: 11 residues. Trimming took 6 bases from V and 9 from J, leaving 9 bases between them.

This chain connects TRBV30 to TRBJ2-4; D may be TRBD1 (6 bases). Germline-derived CDR1 and CDR2 are GTSNPN and SVGIG (reference sequence). The V and J ends lost 0 bases and 5 bases respectively, with 11 bases between them. There are 14 residues in the CDR3. CDR3 coding DNA: TGTGCCTGGAGTGTTGGGGGACATCAAAACATTCAGTACTTC. This codes for CAWSVGGHQNIQYF.

The table lists this clonotype with a few counts. This chain uses TRBV6-2 or TRBV6-3 with TRBJ2-1; 7 nucleotides line up with TRBD2. Germline V lookup: CDR1 MNHEY, CDR2 SVGEGT. The CDR3 extends over 16 amino acids. J was trimmed by 5 bases and V by 9 bases; bases with no gene match: 16. The CDR3 loop reads CASRMKRDPPHNEQFF. The CDR3 DNA sequence: TGTGCCAGTAGGATGAAGCGGGACCCTCCCCACAATGAGCAGTTCTTC.

This sequence joins TRBV29-1 and TRBJ2-7, with D possibly being TRBD1 (5 bases). V gave up 5 bases and J gave up 3 bases, with 11 bases separating them. This CDR3 is built from 12 residues. Germline-derived CDR1 and CDR2 are SQVTM and ANQGSEA. The chain's CDR3 is CSVKQDFYEQYF. The DNA of the CDR3 is TGCAGCGTTAAACAGGATTTCTACGAGCAGTACTTC.

The V and J genes are TRBV20-1 and TRBJ1-2; D gene unclear. This CDR3 contains 13 residues. The ends were cut back, 3 bases at V and 3 bases at J, with 11 bases in the middle. Germline CDR1 reads DFQATT; CDR2 reads SNEGSKA (reference sequence). DNA for the CDR3: TGCAGTGCTAGGAATCCAGGCTACTATGGCTACACCTTC. It translates to CSARNPGYYGYTF.

The chain has TRBV28 and TRBJ1-5, with D possibly TRBD1 on 5 matching bases. V dropped 9 bases and J dropped 5 bases, with 23 bases sitting between them. CDR3 length: 16 amino acids. Germline assignment: CDR1 MDHEN and CDR2 SYDVKM. The CDR3 loop reads CASFEGGTDDDQPQHF. CDR3 DNA: TGTGCCAGTTTTGAGGGTGGGACGGATGACGATCAGCCCCAGCATTTT.

This clonotype has only a few counts. The CDR3 nucleotides read TGTGCCAGCAGCTCCGGGTCTGGCGCGTACAATGAGCAGTTCTTC. As protein: CASSSGSGAYNEQFF. The rearrangement links TRBV7-2 to TRBJ2-1; D gene unclear. This CDR3 contains 15 residues. The ends were cut back, 4 bases at V and 4 bases at J, with 14 bases in the middle. The V gene's germline CDR1 is SGHTA and CDR2 FQGNSA.

J is TRBJ2-5 and V is TRBV12-3 or TRBV12-4, with TRBD2 matching over 12 bases. This CDR3 is built from 15 residues. J was trimmed by 2 bases and V by 6 bases; bases with no gene match: 4. CDR3 sequence (DNA): TGTGCCAGCAGGTCCGGGACTAGCGGGCAAGAGACCCAGTACTTC. It specifies CASRSGTSGQETQYF.

This clonotype has ten or more counts. This sequence joins TRBV3-1 and TRBJ2-7, with D perhaps matching TRBD1 or TRBD2 (5 bases each). Trimming pared 2 bases from V and 5 bases from J, leaving 13 bases between. The CDR3 length is 14 residues. Germline loops: CDR1 LGHDT, CDR2 YNNKEL (reference sequence). The CDR3 DNA reads as TGTGCCAGCAGCCAATGGGAGAGGGACCACGAGCAGTACTTC. It codes for CASSQWERDHEQYF.

The chain links TRBV4-1 to TRBJ2-2, with TRBD2 matching 10 bases. Trimming took 4 bases from V and 5 from J; bases not matched to a gene: 7. Germline CDR1 MGHRA, CDR2 YSYEKL. The length of the CDR3 is 16 residues. CDR3 protein: CASSLEAGGTTGELFF. The CDR3 DNA reads as TGCGCCAGCAGCCTCGAAGCGGGGGGGACGACCGGGGAGCTGTTTTTT.